Included here is one TCR beta chain sequence, with context. Its specificity is not known. The sample belongs to a study of chemoradiotherapy in HPV16-positive cancers. Study overall: Candidate HPV-specific T-cell clones and common TCR motifs came from functional assays in a couple of HPV16-positive patients.

Samples were taken several times over chemoradiotherapy. Study observations and caveats: The functional HPV-specific definition rests on just two HPV16-positive patients. HPV-responsive T-cell expansion during chemoradiotherapy was linked to improved recurrence-free survival in HPV16-positive patients.

The V gene lost 2 bases and the J gene lost 11 bases, with 17 bases spanning the gap. The CDR3 totals 14 residues. The germline V gene encodes CDR1 LNHDA and CDR2 SQIVND (reference sequence). Libraries were prepared by immunoSEQ multiplex PCR; TCRdb keeps only in-frame clonotypes and omits some of them. The sample consists of about 4,800 clones, around 78% of them appearing once. The sample was acquired from a patient who underwent chemoradiotherapy. This sequence originates from a human donor with HPV-associated anogenital cancer. This chain uses TRBV19 with TRBJ2-3, with D perhaps given as TRBD1 or TRBD2 (5 bases each). In nucleotides, the CDR3 is TGTGCCAGTAGTATAACCGGGACGTCCGAAAAGCAGTATTTT. It translates to CASSITGTSEKQYF.